The rows below give T cell receptor beta chains drawn from one sample of a study of cytomegalovirus exposure and HLA in healthy donors. The data were produced by immunoSEQ multiplex PCR, yet TCRdb's version contains in-frame clones alone and is incomplete. The sample has 140,000 to 150,000 clones; around four fifths are singletons. Sequenced: PBMCs. The source is a boy aged 2-9 years in good health and CMV-seronegative. CDR3s include the opening cysteine and the closing phenylalanine or tryptophan. A D gene is named only where the DNA matches it firmly. A row's size may be missing; if present it is once, few, many or a size class.

CDR3 length | J gene | clone size | V gene | D gene | CDR3 DNA | CDR3 protein
12 | TRBJ1-2 | - | TRBV27 | - | TGTGCCAGCAGTTTACTCCCTAAGGGCTACACCTTC | CASSLLPKGYTF
13 | TRBJ1-2 | once | TRBV29-1 | TRBD1 | TGCAGCGTTGGCGACAGGGTAGGCTATGGCTACACCTTC | CSVGDRVGYGYTF
12 | TRBJ2-7 | - | TRBV7-9 | - | TGTGCCAGCAGCCAGGGATCCTACGAGCAGTACTTC | CASSQGSYEQYF
16 | TRBJ1-2 | - | TRBV5-1 | TRBD1 | TGCGCCAGCAGCTTGGCCAACCCGGGACAGGGTAATGGCTACACCTTC | CASSLANPGQGNGYTF
12 | TRBJ1-4 | - | TRBV2 | - | TGTGCCAGCAGGGACAGTAATGAAAAACTGTTTTTT | CASRDSNEKLFF
14 | TRBJ1-5 | - | TRBV11-3 | - | TGTGCCAGCAGCTTAGGGGGAGCGGGGCAGCCCCAGCATTTT | CASSLGGAGQPQHF
12 | TRBJ1-5 | - | TRBV13 | - | TGTGCCAGCCAACTGGCGGGGGACCAGCAGCATTTT | CASQLAGDQQHF
15 | TRBJ2-1 | once | TRBV4-1 | - | TGCGCCAGCAGCCAAGATCTGCTGCGTTCCTATGAGCAGTTCTTC | CASSQDLLRSYEQFF
17 | TRBJ1-6 | - | TRBV7-8 | TRBD1 | TGTGCCAGCAGCTCCAGAGGACTCGGACAGGGAAATTCACCCCTCCACTTT | CASSSRGLGQGNSPLHF
15 | TRBJ1-5 | - | TRBV6-1 | TRBD1 | TGTGCCAGCACCGGGGACAGGGCGGGCAATCAGCCCCAGCATTTT | CASTGDRAGNQPQHF
12 | TRBJ2-1 | - | TRBV13 | TRBD2 | TGTGCCAGCAGCACTAGCGCGAATGAGCAGTTCTTC | CASSTSANEQFF